This T cell receptor (beta chain) was sequenced during a study of response to subunit inactivated influenza vaccine. This clonotype was detected ten times or more. A single record per CDR3 protein comes from TCRdb applying MiXCR to the RT-PCR reads. Of more than 450,000 distinct CDR3 sequences in the sample, over 9% were seen once. This CDR3 is built from 13 residues. In germline, CDR1 is SGHTA, CDR2 FQGNSA. V was clipped by 8 bases and J by 3 bases; unmatched bases: 3. In addition, the sample was reused for a study of T cells expressing NK-cell markers. That paper adds: Generation of TCR beta cDNA was performed by 5'RACE template switching incorporating UMIs. The sequencing cohort of eight donors included seven HCMV-seropositive individuals and one seronegative individual. Of CD8+ T cells, about 1.0-8% belonged to dominant NKG2C+ clonotypes in five to seven donors. Whether the expanded NKG2C+ T cell clones recognized HCMV remained unclear.

The specimen comprised PBMCs from blood, sampled on the day of vaccination. The receptor was derived from a man in his forties or fifties who received an inactivated influenza vaccine. The rearrangement links TRBV7-2 to TRBJ2-1; 8 positions match TRBD2. CDR3 protein: CASLTSGYNEQFF. The CDR3 nucleotides read TGTGCCAGCCTCACTAGCGGCTACAATGAGCAGTTCTTC.